What follows are 28 T cell receptor beta chains derived from one specimen sequenced in a study of PD-L1 blockade in urothelial cancer (dated by TCRdb to 2016 to 2017). Libraries were prepared through the immunoSEQ multiplex PCR assay. The clones in this table, taken by TCRdb from immuneACCESS, are in-frame only. Not every clone is retained; where verified, under half of the shortfall comes from an unresolved V gene, and the cause of the rest is unknown. The sample contains approximately 110,000 clones, around 82% of them found a single time. The top ten hold 2.4% of the sample. The sequencing here drew on PBMCs, taken around atezolizumab (anti-PD-L1) treatment. These receptors were taken from a man aged 50 to 60 with urothelial cancer.

V is TRBV28 and J is TRBJ2-4; 8 positions match TRBD2. The CDR3 loop spans 15 amino acids. Germline trimming cut 6 bases from V and 1 base from J; bases unmatched to any gene: 5. Germline V lookup: CDR1 MDHEN, CDR2 SYDVKM. The CDR3 sequence is CASSISGTAKNIQYF. CDR3 DNA: TGTGCCAGCAGCATTAGCGGGACGGCCAAAAACATTCAGTACTTC. Full variable domain (remainder filled in from reference TRBV28 and TRBJ2-4): DVKVTQSSRYLVKRTGEKVFLECVQDMDHENMFWYRQDPGLGLRLIYFSYDVKMKEKGDIPEGYSVSREKKERFSLILESASTNQTSMYLCASSISGTAKNIQYFGAGTRLSVL.

V usage is TRBV28 and J usage is TRBJ2-7, with D perhaps TRBD1 (5 bases). The CDR3 has 17 amino acids. CDR1 MDHEN and CDR2 SYDVKM come from the germline V gene. Trimming shortened V by 6 bases and J by 3 bases, and 24 bases separated the two germline ends. The CDR3 DNA reads as TGTGCCAGCAGGTATAGGGTCGGACAACAACTTTACTACGAGCAGTACTTC. It is translated as CASRYRVGQQLYYEQYF.

The gene calls are TRBV6-5 and TRBJ2-7, with a weak D call TRBD1 (6 bases). The V end lost 6 bases, the J end lost 3 bases, and 15 bases lay between the germline ends. The CDR3 sequence is 14 residues long. CDR1 and CDR2 from the germline V gene are MNHEY and SVGAGI. CDR3 nucleotides: TGTGCCAGCAGCCCGGCAAGGGGGAGCTACGAGCAGTACTTC. It yields the protein CASSPARGSYEQYF.

The chain uses TRBV19 and TRBJ1-5; the match to TRBD1 covers 9 bases. Germline V lookup: CDR1 LNHDA, CDR2 SQIVND (reference sequence). The CDR3 has 17 amino acids. V gave up 5 bases and J gave up 0 bases; unmatched junction bases: 8. This CDR3 is CASSDRDRVYSNQPQHF. The DNA of the CDR3 is TGTGCCAGTAGTGACCGGGACAGGGTGTATAGCAATCAGCCCCAGCATTTT.

This sequence joins TRBV6-6 and TRBJ2-5; the match to TRBD2 covers 11 bases. Losses at the gene ends were 10 bases for V and 0 bases for J; bases not matched to a gene: 10. The CDR3 spans 16 residues. The germline V gene has CDR1 MNHNY and CDR2 SVGAGI (reference sequence). This CDR3 reads CATARTSGGNQETQYF. For the CDR3, the DNA is TGTGCCACCGCTAGAACTAGCGGGGGAAACCAAGAGACCCAGTACTTC.

The V call is TRBV18, the J call TRBJ2-3, with 7 bases aligning to TRBD1. Germline CDR1 and CDR2: KGHSH and LQKENI. V lost 1 base to trimming and J lost 4 bases; unmatched junction nucleotides: 5. The CDR3 is 15 residues long. CDR3: CASSPLRQGSDTQYF. The CDR3, as DNA: TGTGCCAGCTCACCACTGCGACAGGGATCAGATACGCAGTATTTT.

As for this clone: Other DNA sequences in this specimen translate into the identical CDR3. The J gene is TRBJ2-1, the V gene TRBV2; D remains unclear. The CDR3 spans 11 residues. Germline CDR1 reads SNHLY; CDR2 reads FYNNEI. V was shortened by 9 bases and J by 0 bases, with 3 bases between the two germline ends. As DNA, the CDR3 is TGTGCCAGTAGCTCCTACAATGAGCAGTTCTTC. Its protein is CASSSYNEQFF. The complete variable domain, with remaining parts taken from reference TRBV2 and TRBJ2-1, reads EPEVTQTPSHQVTQMGQEVILRCVPISNHLYFYWYRQILGQKVEFLVSFYNNEISEKSEIFDDQFSVERPDGSNFTLKIRSTKLEDSAMYFCASSSYNEQFFGPGTRLTVL.

J is TRBJ2-2 and V is TRBV15; a possible D gene is TRBD2 (6 bases). The CDR3 runs to 15 residues. V lost 3 bases, J lost 3 bases, and 11 bases lay in between. Germline-derived CDR1 and CDR2 are LNHNV and YYDKDF (reference sequence). In nucleotides, the CDR3 is TGTGCCACCAGCAGGGACTGGGGGGACACCGGGGAGCTGTTTTTT. It codes for CATSRDWGDTGELFF.

This clone was recorded only once. The chain has TRBV5-1 and TRBJ2-1, with TRBD2 identical over 9 bases. Losses at the gene ends were 5 bases for V and 7 bases for J; bases not matched to a gene: 4. Germline-derived CDR1 and CDR2 are SGHRS and YFSETQ. CDR3 length: 13 residues. CDR3 in DNA: TGCGCCAGCAGGTTAGCGGGAGTTAATGAGCAGTTCTTC. Amino acids: CASRLAGVNEQFF.

The gene calls are TRBV19 and TRBJ1-2; D gene unclear. CDR1 and CDR2 (germline): LNHDA, SQIVND (reference sequence). The ends were cut back, 7 bases at V and 4 bases at J, with 19 bases in the middle. The CDR3 spans 15 residues. The CDR3 DNA reads TGTGCCAGTACCGCGTTCGGTTCCCCCACCTATGGCTACACCTTC. Its translation is CASTAFGSPTYGYTF.

V usage is TRBV5-5 and J usage is TRBJ2-7; D may be TRBD2 (6 bases). Trimming removed 3 bases at V and 2 bases at J, with 15 bases between. From germline, CDR1 is SGHKS and CDR2 YYEKEE (reference sequence). This CDR3 region has 15 residues. The CDR3 is CASSYTGTLAYEQYF. The DNA for the CDR3 is TGTGCCAGCAGCTACACCGGGACTTTAGCCTACGAGCAGTACTTC.

Only a few counts were recorded for this clone. This sequence joins TRBV28 and TRBJ1-5; no firm D call. This CDR3 contains 16 residues. Germline CDR1 reads MDHEN; CDR2 reads SYDVKM. Trimming removed 7 bases from V and 6 bases from J, with 22 bases in between. The CDR3 spells CASISPTYSSGQPQHF. As DNA, the CDR3 is TGTGCCAGCATTTCCCCAACATACAGCTCCGGTCAGCCCCAGCATTTT.

With respect to this clone: The sample holds other DNA sequences that translate to the same CDR3. V is TRBV7-9 and J is TRBJ1-1; D gene ambiguous. The germline V and J ends were trimmed by 2 bases and 1 base, with 5 bases remaining between them. This CDR3 has 13 residues. The V gene's germline CDR1 is SEHNR and CDR2 FQNEAQ (reference sequence). Written as DNA, the CDR3 is TGTGCCAGCAGCTTAAGAGGGAACACTGAAGCTTTCTTT. As protein: CASSLRGNTEAFF.

The chain recombines TRBV30 with TRBJ1-4; D not certain. Germline V CDR1 and CDR2: GTSNPN, SVGIG (reference sequence). The V and J ends lost 0 bases and 5 bases respectively, with 16 bases between them. The CDR3 has 16 amino acids. The CDR3 region is CAWSVRTGAKNEKLFF. CDR3 coding DNA: TGTGCCTGGAGTGTACGAACCGGAGCTAAGAATGAAAAACTGTTTTTT. Variable domain in full (rest from reference TRBV30 and TRBJ1-4): SQTIHQWPATLVQPVGSPLSLECTVEGTSNPNLYWYRQAAGRGLQLLFYSVGIGQISSEVPQNLSASRPQDRQFILSSKKLLLSDSGFYLCAWSVRTGAKNEKLFFGSGTQLSVL.

The chain recombines TRBV29-1 with TRBJ1-2; D might be TRBD1 (6 bases). The CDR3 has 15 residues. V lost 6 bases and J 4 bases, leaving 21 bases between the germline ends. Germline-derived CDR1 and CDR2 are SQVTM and ANQGSEA. The chain's CDR3 is CSVGYGGARGYGYTF. DNA for the CDR3: TGCAGCGTGGGTTATGGGGGGGCCCGGGGCTATGGCTACACCTTC.

The chain joins TRBV15 to TRBJ2-3; D is possibly TRBD2 (5 bases). The V gene's germline CDR1 is LNHNV and CDR2 YYDKDF (reference sequence). The CDR3 runs 18 residues. The V end was cut by 2 bases, the J end by 7 bases, with 25 bases between. CDR3 amino acids: CATSRTPVRLTQANTQYF. CDR3 in DNA: TGTGCCACCAGCAGAACCCCAGTCCGACTAACCCAAGCAAATACGCAGTATTTT.

The rearrangement joins TRBV28 to TRBJ2-7; 9 bases are shared with TRBD1. Germline-derived CDR1 and CDR2 are MDHEN and SYDVKM. The CDR3 sequence is 14 residues long. The V gene end was trimmed by 5 bases and the J gene end by 4 bases; junction bases not matched to a gene: 6. In DNA, the CDR3 is TGTGCCAGCAGTCTCACAGGGGGCGCGTACGAGCAGTACTTC. This sequence encodes CASSLTGGAYEQYF.

The chain employs TRBV5-5 and TRBJ2-7; TRBD2 matches 12 bases. CDR1 and CDR2 (germline): SGHKS, YYEKEE (reference sequence). This CDR3 comprises 16 residues. The V gene end was trimmed by 4 bases and the J gene end by 5 bases; junction bases not matched to a gene: 10. CDR3 loop: CASSPLAGGLRNEQYF. CDR3 DNA sequence: TGTGCCAGCAGCCCTCTAGCGGGAGGGTTAAGAAACGAGCAGTACTTC.

The chain joins TRBV6-5 to TRBJ2-7; D gene unclear. Germline V lookup: CDR1 MNHEY, CDR2 SVGAGI. CDR3 length equals 13 residues. V lost 0 bases and J lost 1, with 4 bases in between. DNA of the CDR3: TGTGCCAGCAGTTACTCCGGGTCCTACGAGCAGTACTTC. The encoded protein is CASSYSGSYEQYF.

This clone is a singleton in its sample. This chain links TRBV7-6 with TRBJ2-5; D might be TRBD2 (6 bases). CDR3 length: 14 amino acids. V lost 5 bases to trimming and J lost 1 base, with 11 bases between them. Per germline, CDR1 SGHVS and CDR2 FNYEAQ. The CDR3 nucleotides are TGTGCCAGCAGCGAGTTAGCGGCCCAAGAGACCCAGTACTTC. Translated, it gives CASSELAAQETQYF.

This chain links TRBV11-2 with TRBJ2-6; D gene ambiguous. The germline V and J ends were trimmed by 1 base and 0 bases, with 7 bases remaining between them. CDR3 length: 16 residues. From germline, CDR1 is SGHAT and CDR2 FQNNGV. The CDR3 DNA sequence: TGTGCCAGCAGCTTAGGTGTCTCCTCTGGGGCCAACGTCCTGACTTTC. It yields the protein CASSLGVSSGANVLTF.

This chain joins TRBV7-3 and TRBJ2-1, with a tentative D call TRBD1 (5 bases). V was shortened by 4 bases and J by 3 bases, with 10 bases between the two germline ends. Looked up from germline, CDR1 is SGHTA and CDR2 is FQGTGA. This CDR3 contains 14 residues. CDR3 sequence reads: CASSSQGDYNEQFF. In DNA, the CDR3 is TGTGCCAGCAGCTCCCAAGGGGACTACAATGAGCAGTTCTTC.

The chain combines TRBV18 with TRBJ2-1; D is unclear. The CDR3 length is 13 residues. The germline V gene has CDR1 KGHSH and CDR2 LQKENI. Trimming shortened V by 1 base and J by 8 bases, and 9 bases separated the two germline ends. The CDR3 loop reads CASSPRLVDEQFF. The CDR3, as DNA: TGTGCCAGCTCACCACGCCTAGTCGATGAGCAGTTCTTC. The full variable domain, rest sourced from reference TRBV18 and TRBJ2-1, is NAGVMQNPRHLVRRRGQEARLRCSPMKGHSHVYWYRQLPEEGLKFMVYLQKENIIDESGMPKERFSAEFPKEGPSILRIQQVVRGDSAAYFCASSPRLVDEQFFGPGTRLTVL.

This rearrangement joins TRBV6-5 to TRBJ2-5, with 8 bases aligning to TRBD1. Germline lookup yields CDR1 MNHEY and CDR2 SVGAGI. The trim removed 6 bases at V and 6 bases at J, leaving 3 bases unmatched. The CDR3 length is 12 residues. CDR3 protein: CASRGTGKTQYF. CDR3 sequence (DNA): TGTGCCAGCAGGGGGACAGGAAAGACCCAGTACTTC.

This clone was recorded once. V is TRBV18 and J is TRBJ2-7; TRBD2 matches at 8 bases. The germline CDR1 and CDR2 sequences are KGHSH and LQKENI. The J segment lost 0 bases and the V segment lost 3 bases, leaving 1 base of the junction unmatched. This CDR3 contains 14 residues. The DNA for the CDR3 is TGTGCCAGCTCACCGAGCGGGAGCTCCTACGAGCAGTACTTC. This translates into CASSPSGSSYEQYF.

This chain uses TRBV27 with TRBJ2-5; no firm D call. Germline V CDR1 and CDR2: MNHEY, SMNVEV (reference sequence). This CDR3 contains 13 residues. V was clipped by 5 bases and J by 5 bases, with 12 bases between them. In DNA form, the CDR3 reads TGTGCCAGCAGTCCCAAGCCCCCGGAGACCCAGTACTTC. This sequence encodes CASSPKPPETQYF.

The chain carries TRBV6-1 and TRBJ2-1, with D possibly TRBD2 on 5 matching bases. V lost 4 bases and J lost 6, with 13 bases in between. Germline V gene sequence: CDR1 MNHNS, CDR2 SASEGT. This CDR3 has 14 amino acids. CDR3 nucleotides: TGTGCCAGCAGTGGTGGTCCGGGGATCAATGAGCAGTTCTTC. Translation: CASSGGPGINEQFF.

The chain is built from TRBV28 and TRBJ1-2; the D is unclear. The V and J ends lost 5 bases and 5 bases respectively, with 9 bases between them. Germline CDR1 is MDHEN and CDR2 is SYDVKM. This CDR3 has 12 residues. CDR3 nucleotides: TGTGCCAGCAGTCATGGGCCTTATGGCTACACCTTC. This sequence encodes CASSHGPYGYTF.